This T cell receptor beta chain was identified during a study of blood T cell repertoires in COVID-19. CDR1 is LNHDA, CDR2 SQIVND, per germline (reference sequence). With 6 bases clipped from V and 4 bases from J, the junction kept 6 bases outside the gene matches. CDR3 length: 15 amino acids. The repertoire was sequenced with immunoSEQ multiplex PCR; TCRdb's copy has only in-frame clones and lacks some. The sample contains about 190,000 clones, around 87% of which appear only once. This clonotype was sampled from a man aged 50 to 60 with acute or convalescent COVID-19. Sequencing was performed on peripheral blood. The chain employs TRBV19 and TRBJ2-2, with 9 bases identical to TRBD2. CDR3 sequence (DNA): TGTGCCAGTAGGGTGGGACTAGCAGGCACCGGGGAGCTGTTTTTT. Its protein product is CASRVGLAGTGELFF.